This T cell receptor beta chain comes out of a study of T cell responses to AZD1222 COVID-19 vaccine. The CDR3 contains 15 residues. CDR1 and CDR2 (germline): SGHNT, YYREEE (reference sequence). Trimming at V came to 0 bases and at J to 2 bases, leaving 3 bases not matched to a gene. Whole-study results and caveats: Across the whole spike, CD4 TCRs peaked at regions 160-218 and 743-854.

The repertoire was sequenced with immunoSEQ multiplex PCR; TCRdb's copy has only in-frame clones and lacks some. The sample contains 150,000 to 160,000 clones, about 88% of which appear only once. The count of this clone is one. Its antigen remains unidentified. This sequence originates from an adult who had recovered from COVID-19. This rearrangement joins TRBV5-4 to TRBJ2-5, with 8 nucleotides matching TRBD2. Sample: peripheral blood, taken after recovery from COVID-19. DNA of the CDR3: TGTGCCAGCAGCTTGGGCGGGGGGACACAAGAGACCCAGTACTTC. Protein: CASSLGGGTQETQYF.